This T cell receptor (beta chain) was recorded in a study of cytomegalovirus exposure and HLA in healthy donors. Study-wide results and caveats: Researchers catalogued roughly 170 TCR beta chains as cytomegalovirus-associated. It was reportedly the case that the classifier diagnosed cytomegalovirus status with high specificity and sensitivity. Under in vitro conditions, a few CMV-associated chains were confirmed as specific for CMV antigens.

Germline CDR1 and CDR2: SQVTM and ANQGSEA. J was trimmed by 5 bases and V by 3 bases; bases with no gene match: 6. The CDR3 has 13 amino acids. The study drew the donors from its roughly 120-subject validation cohort, separate from the roughly 670-subject first cohort. Notes on this clone: Its specificity is unknown.

Generated by immunoSEQ multiplex PCR, the TCRdb table keeps only in-frame clones and is missing some. Of under 150,000 clones in the sample, almost 85% were seen once. The sequencing input was PBMCs. The rearrangement uses TRBV29-1 and TRBJ2-5; 7 bases are a match to TRBD1. The TCR sequence derives from a woman aged 25-40 years in good health and CMV-seronegative. In nucleotides, the CDR3 is TGCAGCGTTGAGAGACAGGGCGGGGAGACCCAGTACTTC. Translated: CSVERQGGETQYF.